This is a list of T cell receptor beta chains from one sample in a study of shared clonotypes between healthy human individuals. The method was immunoSEQ multiplex PCR; TCRdb's version includes in-frame clones alone and lacks a portion of them. This table has 1 million to 1.2 million clones, roughly 80% appearing once. The sequenced material came from memory CD4+ T cells from PBMCs. These receptors were taken from a man between 18 and 35 years old in good health. Some clones in this sample may be carry-over from other donors' samples. CDR3s include the opening cysteine and the closing phenylalanine or tryptophan. A D gene is named only where the DNA matches it firmly. Part of the rows lack a size; the others show once, few, many or a class for expanded clones.

CASSSPSGLAGGNEQFF	TGTGCCAGCAGCTCTCCGTCTGGACTAGCGGGAGGAAATGAGCAGTTCTTC	.	TRBV11-3	TRBD2	TRBJ2-1
CASSLEGHQPQHF	TGCGCCAGCAGCTTGGAGGGCCATCAGCCCCAGCATTTT	.	TRBV5-1	.	TRBJ1-5
CASSLVGPLGYEQYF	TGTGCCAGCAGCTTGGTGGGACCTTTGGGCTACGAGCAGTACTTC	.	TRBV5-5	.	TRBJ2-7
CASSNAGATNEQFF	TGTGCCAGCTCAAACGCCGGGGCCACCAATGAGCAGTTCTTC	.	TRBV18	.	TRBJ2-1
CASTTPGTHYEQYF	TGTGCCAGCACCACTCCGGGGACCCACTACGAGCAGTACTTC	.	TRBV28	.	TRBJ2-7
CASSFEGYDEQFF	TGTGCCAGCAGCTTCGAGGGATACGATGAGCAGTTCTTC	many	TRBV11-3	.	TRBJ2-1
CASSFDGRRETQYF	TGTGCCAGCAGTTTCGACGGCCGTCGGGAGACCCAGTACTTC	.	TRBV28	.	TRBJ2-5
CASSYSGQGARTQYF	TGTGCCAGCAGTTACTCGGGACAGGGGGCGAGGACCCAGTACTTC	once	TRBV6-6	TRBD1	TRBJ2-5
CASSATRGSYEQYF	TGTGCCAGCAGCGCAACCAGGGGGTCCTACGAGCAGTACTTC	.	TRBV11-2	TRBD1	TRBJ2-7
CASSSLGTGPSEAFF	TGTGCCAGCAGTTCCCTCGGGACAGGACCGAGTGAAGCTTTCTTT	few	TRBV27	TRBD1	TRBJ1-1
CASSQGQADTEAFF	TGTGCCAGCAGCCAGGGACAGGCAGACACTGAAGCTTTCTTT	.	TRBV7-9	TRBD1	TRBJ1-1
CASGASGSTDTQYF	TGTGCCAGCGGGGCTAGCGGGAGTACAGATACGCAGTATTTT	few	TRBV6-5	TRBD2	TRBJ2-3
CASSEAGRHTKYGYTF	TGTGCCAGCAGCGAAGCGGGACGACACACCAAATATGGCTACACCTTC	.	TRBV11-2	.	TRBJ1-2
CAISESSVTGELFF	TGTGCCATCAGTGAGTCCAGCGTCACCGGGGAGCTGTTTTTT	few	TRBV10-3	.	TRBJ2-2
CASSSKGLRNEQYF	TGTGCCAGCAGTTCCAAGGGACTACGGAACGAGCAGTACTTC	.	TRBV28	TRBD2	TRBJ2-7
CASSLTWVGTDTQYF	TGTGCCAGCAGTTTGACTTGGGTTGGGACAGATACGCAGTATTTT	.	TRBV28	.	TRBJ2-3
CASSPAPRGVTDTQYF	TGTGCCAGCAGCCCAGCCCCTCGCGGGGTTACAGATACGCAGTATTTT	once	TRBV7-8	.	TRBJ2-3
CASSQGLAGGDTQYF	TGTGCCAGCAGCCAGGGACTAGCGGGAGGAGATACGCAGTATTTT	.	TRBV7-9	TRBD2	TRBJ2-3
CASTGRGGARGNQPQHF	TGTGCCAGTACCGGTCGAGGGGGGGCGCGGGGCAATCAGCCCCAGCATTTT	few	TRBV19	.	TRBJ1-5
CATSRDSGAALNTGELFF	TGTGCCACCAGCAGAGATAGCGGGGCAGCCTTGAACACCGGGGAGCTGTTTTTT	.	TRBV15	TRBD2	TRBJ2-2
CASSPAAGSKNIQYF	TGTGCCAGCTCACCAGCGGCGGGAAGCAAAAACATTCAGTACTTC	.	TRBV18	.	TRBJ2-4
CASSPGQAGETQYF	TGTGCCAGCTCACCAGGACAGGCGGGGGAGACCCAGTACTTC	.	TRBV18	.	TRBJ2-5
CASSQVDYEQYF	TGTGCCAGCAGCCAAGTGGACTACGAGCAGTACTTC	.	TRBV4-2	.	TRBJ2-7
CASSREGTSVTYEQYF	TGTGCCAGCAGCCGCGAAGGGACTAGCGTAACCTACGAGCAGTACTTC	.	TRBV5-4	TRBD2	TRBJ2-7
CASSPRGNYGYTF	TGTGCCAGCTCACCACGGGGTAACTATGGCTACACCTTC	.	TRBV18	.	TRBJ1-2
CASSVGRQGNTIYF	TGTGCCAGCAGTGTTGGCAGACAGGGAAACACCATATATTTT	.	TRBV2	.	TRBJ1-3
CASSLAGVVETQYF	TGCGCCAGCAGCTTGGCAGGGGTCGTAGAGACCCAGTACTTC	.	TRBV5-1	.	TRBJ2-5
CASSRDRGGQPQHF	TGTGCCAGTTCTCGGGACAGGGGCGGTCAGCCCCAGCATTTT	.	TRBV19	TRBD1	TRBJ1-5
CASSQNTGTGYGYTF	TGTGCCAGCAGCCAAAACACCGGGACAGGGTATGGCTACACCTTC	.	TRBV7-2	TRBD1	TRBJ1-2
CASSTRTGRKTQYF	TGTGCCAGCAGCACCCGGACAGGGAGGAAGACCCAGTACTTC	.	TRBV7-6	TRBD1	TRBJ2-5
CASSRTVAETQYF	TGTGCCAGCAGTCGGACTGTCGCCGAGACCCAGTACTTC	.	TRBV6-5	.	TRBJ2-5